These 30 T cell receptor beta chains originate from one sample sequenced in a study of cytomegalovirus exposure and HLA in healthy donors. Researchers ran the PCR with 60 Vbeta and 13 Jbeta primers. The assay was immunoSEQ multiplex PCR, and TCRdb's table has in-frame clones only and misses some. Altogether 60,000 to 80,000 clones are present, roughly 80% being singletons, with the ten largest covering around 2.9%. Sequencing was done on a sample of PBMCs. Source of these receptors: a girl aged 10-17 years in good health and CMV-seropositive.

The chain is built from TRBV11-2 and TRBJ2-3, with D unresolved. The CDR3 has 14 amino acids. Trimming stripped 2 bases from V and 4 bases from J, with 10 bases between. Per the germline V gene, CDR1 is SGHAT and CDR2 is FQNNGV. The CDR3, as DNA: TGTGCCAGCAGCTTAAGTCAAGGAGCAGATACGCAGTATTTT. Protein: CASSLSQGADTQYF.

The gene calls are TRBV9 and TRBJ2-7, with a possible D match to TRBD1 (7 bases). Trimming cost V 3 bases and J 0 bases, with 16 bases left between them. The CDR3 length is 16 residues. Germline V gene data show CDR1 as SGDLS and CDR2 as YYNGEE. The CDR3 here is CASSGPPGGTSYEQYF. In DNA form, the CDR3 reads TGTGCCAGCAGCGGCCCCCCAGGGGGGACCTCCTACGAGCAGTACTTC.

The chain combines TRBV5-1 with TRBJ2-7; D may be TRBD2 (6 bases). The V and J ends lost 0 bases and 3 bases respectively, with 10 bases between them. Germline-derived CDR1 and CDR2 are SGHRS and YFSETQ. The CDR3 totals 14 residues. This chain's CDR3 is CASSLEGLRYEQYF. Here the CDR3 DNA reads TGCGCCAGCAGCTTGGAGGGACTGCGCTACGAGCAGTACTTC.

The chain has TRBV9 and TRBJ2-2; no clear D. The CDR3 sequence is 14 residues long. Germline V CDR1 and CDR2: SGDLS, YYNGEE. V lost 4 bases to trimming and J lost 3 bases, with 10 bases between them. The CDR3 region is CASSLDMDTGELFF. For the CDR3, the DNA is TGTGCCAGCAGCTTAGACATGGACACCGGGGAGCTGTTTTTT. Drawing the rest from reference TRBV9 and TRBJ2-2, the complete variable domain is DSGVTQTPKHLITATGQRVTLRCSPRSGDLSVYWYQQSLDQGLQFLIQYYNGEERAKGNILERFSAQQFPDLHSELNLSSLELGDSALYFCASSLDMDTGELFFGEGSRLTVL.

There are a few counts of this clone. The chain combines TRBV10-3 with TRBJ1-2; no clear D. The ends were cut back, 4 bases at V and 9 bases at J, with 15 bases in the middle. Germline lookup yields CDR1 ENHRY and CDR2 SYGVKD. The CDR3 has 13 residues. The CDR3 is CAISGGGSLSYTF. In nucleotides, the CDR3 is TGTGCCATCAGTGGAGGAGGCAGCCTCAGCTACACCTTC.

The chain couples TRBV19 to TRBJ1-1; D call uncertain. This CDR3 contains 15 residues. Trimming pared 3 bases from V and 2 bases from J, leaving 13 bases between. Germline V gene data show CDR1 as LNHDA and CDR2 as SQIVND (reference sequence). Written as DNA, the CDR3 is TGTGCCAGTAGTATTTTGGGAGAGGCAAACACTGAAGCTTTCTTT. Translated: CASSILGEANTEAFF.

This CDR3 is CASRQNYRANYGYTF. Written as DNA, the CDR3 is TGTGCCAGCAGACAAAACTACAGGGCGAACTATGGCTACACCTTC. The chain carries TRBV6-5 and TRBJ1-2; TRBD1 is a possible D gene (6 bases). This CDR3 region has 15 residues. Trimming removed 6 bases from V and 2 bases from J, with 16 bases in between. Germline V gene lookup returns CDR1 MNHEY and CDR2 SVGAGI.

This clone occurred once. The chain couples TRBV25-1 to TRBJ2-7; weak D call: TRBD2 (6 bases). The CDR3 contains 14 residues. The V and J ends lost 4 bases and 2 bases respectively, with 12 bases between them. The germline V gene encodes CDR1 MGHDK and CDR2 SYGVNS. CDR3 DNA: TGTGCCAGCAGTGTCCAGCGGGCCCCCTACGAGCAGTACTTC. Its protein is CASSVQRAPYEQYF.

V and J are TRBV2 and TRBJ2-4, with D tentatively TRBD2 (7 bases). Germline V gives CDR1 SNHLY, CDR2 FYNNEI. Trimming shortened V by 5 bases and J by 8 bases, and 19 bases separated the two germline ends. This CDR3 spans 15 amino acids. CDR3 region: CASSRYGGGQDIQYF. CDR3 DNA: TGTGCCAGCAGTCGGTATGGGGGGGGGCAGGACATTCAGTACTTC.

V is TRBV6-1 and J is TRBJ2-7; TRBD1 aligns across 11 bases. Germline V gene lookup returns CDR1 MNHNS and CDR2 SASEGT. The CDR3 runs to 14 residues. Unmatched junction bases numbered 3, after V lost 6 bases and J lost 2 bases. The CDR3 DNA reads TGTGCCAGCAGAGGGACAGGGGGAACCTACGAGCAGTACTTC. Its translation is CASRGTGGTYEQYF.

The CDR3 protein is CASSTGQGAYGYTF. DNA for the CDR3: TGTGCCAGCAGTACTGGACAGGGAGCCTATGGCTACACCTTC. V usage is TRBV25-1 and J usage is TRBJ1-2; 8 bases are a match to TRBD1. CDR1 and CDR2 (germline): MGHDK, SYGVNS. Losses at the gene ends were 5 bases for V and 4 bases for J; bases not matched to a gene: 6. This CDR3 region has 14 residues.

The rearrangement links TRBV28 to TRBJ2-7; 11 bases align to TRBD1. Germline V lookup: CDR1 MDHEN, CDR2 SYDVKM. The trim removed 4 bases at V and 5 bases at J, leaving 7 bases unmatched. This CDR3 region has 15 residues. The chain's CDR3 is CASSSPRTGGDEQYF. The CDR3 region has the DNA TGTGCCAGCAGTTCCCCCCGGACAGGGGGCGACGAGCAGTACTTC. Combining the CDR3 with reference TRBV28 and TRBJ2-7 gives the whole variable domain DVKVTQSSRYLVKRTGEKVFLECVQDMDHENMFWYRQDPGLGLRLIYFSYDVKMKEKGDIPEGYSVSREKKERFSLILESASTNQTSMYLCASSSPRTGGDEQYFGPGTRLTVT.

This chain connects TRBV6-5 to TRBJ2-7; the match to TRBD1 covers 8 bases. CDR3 length equals 15 residues. J was trimmed by 7 bases and V by 2 bases; bases with no gene match: 10. CDR1 and CDR2 from the germline V gene are MNHEY and SVGAGI. The CDR3 DNA reads as TGTGCCAGCAGTTACCCCTCCACCGGGACAGGAGAGCAGTACTTC. It yields the protein CASSYPSTGTGEQYF.

The chain links TRBV18 to TRBJ1-1; D unclear. Between the trimmed V and J ends, which lost 2 bases and 2 bases, there was a span of 12 bases. This CDR3 is built from 15 residues. Germline CDR1 KGHSH, CDR2 LQKENI. CDR3 protein: CASSPTVHSNTEAFF. CDR3 DNA: TGTGCCAGCTCACCAACCGTGCACAGTAACACTGAAGCTTTCTTT.

V and J are TRBV19 and TRBJ2-1, with TRBD2 matching 8 bases. Germline trimming cut 5 bases from V and 4 bases from J; bases unmatched to any gene: 7. Germline V lookup: CDR1 LNHDA, CDR2 SQIVND (reference sequence). This CDR3 is built from 15 residues. The CDR3 sequence is CASSDTSGRYNEQFF. The CDR3 DNA reads TGTGCCAGTAGTGATACTAGCGGCCGGTACAATGAGCAGTTCTTC. The whole variable domain, filled in from reference TRBV19 and TRBJ2-1, reads DGGITQSPKYLFRKEGQNVTLSCEQNLNHDAMYWYRQDPGQGLRLIYYSQIVNDFQKGDIAEGYSVSREKKESFPLTVTSAQKNPTAFYLCASSDTSGRYNEQFFGPGTRLTVL.

In this sample, this clone turned up a few times. The chain is built from TRBV10-3 and TRBJ1-1, with no clear D. The CDR3 sequence is 13 residues long. Germline loops: CDR1 ENHRY, CDR2 SYGVKD. V was cut by 8 bases and J by 0 bases, with 10 bases left in between. The CDR3 here is CAIAGGLNTEAFF. CDR3 in DNA: TGTGCCATCGCCGGAGGGTTGAACACTGAAGCTTTCTTT.

The chain uses TRBV6-1 and TRBJ1-5; D gene unclear. Trimming stripped 3 bases from V and 4 bases from J, with 10 bases between. From germline, CDR1 is MNHNS and CDR2 SASEGT. This CDR3 is 14 amino acids long. CDR3 residues: CASSDGQRNQPQHF. CDR3 bases: TGTGCCAGCAGTGATGGGCAGAGAAATCAGCCCCAGCATTTT.

The J gene is TRBJ1-1, the V gene TRBV5-4; 10 bases are a match to TRBD1. This CDR3 region has 12 residues. With 7 bases clipped from V and 6 bases from J, the junction kept 3 bases outside the gene matches. CDR1 SGHNT and CDR2 YYREEE come from the germline V gene (reference sequence). CDR3 loop: CASRDRGSEAFF. The CDR3 DNA follows: TGTGCCAGCCGGGACAGGGGCTCTGAAGCTTTCTTT.

The chain links TRBV28 to TRBJ1-2; no clear D gene. CDR1 and CDR2 from the germline V gene are MDHEN and SYDVKM. The CDR3 runs to 14 residues. Between the trimmed V and J ends, which lost 2 bases and 1 base, there was a span of 8 bases. DNA of the CDR3: TGTGCCAGCAGTTTAAGCATCGTTAACTATGGCTACACCTTC. Translating gives CASSLSIVNYGYTF.

The V gene is TRBV10-2, the J gene TRBJ1-5, with TRBD1 identical over 8 bases. The CDR3 sequence is 15 residues long. From germline, CDR1 is WSHSY and CDR2 SAAADI. Losses at the gene ends were 3 bases for V and 7 bases for J; bases not matched to a gene: 8. CDR3: CASSDQGAQRQPQHF. In DNA form, the CDR3 reads TGCGCCAGCAGTGATCAGGGGGCGCAACGGCAGCCCCAGCATTTT.

V usage is TRBV28 and J usage is TRBJ2-6; weak D call: TRBD2 (6 bases). V lost 5 bases and J lost 2, with 10 bases in between. Per the germline V gene, CDR1 is MDHEN and CDR2 is SYDVKM. The CDR3 contains 15 residues. The CDR3 DNA reads TGTGCCAGCAGTCCCACGGGGGCTGGGGCCAACGTCCTGACTTTC. Residues: CASSPTGAGANVLTF.

This clone was detected a few times. The chain links TRBV6-1 to TRBJ2-6; no reliable D call. Germline CDR1 reads MNHNS; CDR2 reads SASEGT. The CDR3 consists of 15 residues. With 6 bases removed from V and 0 bases from J, the gap between germline ends came to 9 bases. CDR3 bases: TGTGCCAGCAGCGATCGTAGCTCTGGGGCCAACGTCCTGACTTTC. This gives the protein CASSDRSSGANVLTF.

This chain connects TRBV11-2 to TRBJ2-7, with 10 nucleotides matching TRBD2. The trim removed 0 bases at V and 3 bases at J, leaving 5 bases unmatched. Germline V gene lookup returns CDR1 SGHAT and CDR2 FQNNGV. The CDR3 contains 16 residues. CDR3 in amino acids: CASSLDLLAGSYEQYF. The CDR3 DNA is TGTGCCAGCAGCTTAGATTTACTAGCGGGGAGCTACGAGCAGTACTTC.

The J gene is TRBJ1-2, the V gene TRBV7-9; 7 bases are shared with TRBD1. With 5 bases clipped from V and 4 bases from J, the junction kept 7 bases outside the gene matches. This CDR3 has 14 residues. Germline-derived CDR1 and CDR2 are SEHNR and FQNEAQ (reference sequence). In DNA, the CDR3 is TGTGCCAGCAGCGGCCAGACAGGGCCCTATGGCTACACCTTC. Its translation is CASSGQTGPYGYTF.

This rearrangement joins TRBV11-2 to TRBJ1-2; D remains ambiguous. With 5 bases removed from V and 4 bases from J, the gap between germline ends came to 14 bases. CDR1 SGHAT and CDR2 FQNNGV come from the germline V gene. There are 14 residues in the CDR3. The CDR3 DNA follows: TGTGCCAGCAGCCCGGTGGGCAAGAGCTATGGCTACACCTTC. It specifies CASSPVGKSYGYTF.

V and J are TRBV6-9 and TRBJ2-1; 11 nucleotides align to TRBD2. In germline, CDR1 is MNHGY, CDR2 SVAAGI. The V and J ends lost 4 bases and 10 bases, in that order; junction bases with no gene match: 18. The CDR3 has 18 residues. CDR3 sequence reads: CASSSPTDSGGGPREQFF. CDR3 sequence (DNA): TGTGCCAGCAGTTCACCGACCGATAGCGGGGGGGGCCCCAGGGAGCAGTTCTTC.

The CDR3 is CASSDRDRGVNGYTF. The CDR3, as DNA: TGTGCCAGCAGTGACCGGGACAGGGGTGTTAATGGCTACACCTTC. The chain joins TRBV6-1 to TRBJ1-2, with 10 bases fitting TRBD1. V shed 3 bases, J shed 6 bases, and the junction held 7 bases outside the gene matches. CDR1 and CDR2 (germline): MNHNS, SASEGT. The CDR3 sequence is 15 residues long.

The chain uses TRBV7-9 and TRBJ1-1; D unresolved. V was pared by 7 bases and J by 3 bases, with 15 bases between. The CDR3 is made up of 14 amino acids. Germline V gene data show CDR1 as SEHNR and CDR2 as FQNEAQ (reference sequence). This CDR3 is CASTLTEEHTEAFF. Written as DNA, the CDR3 is TGTGCCAGCACCCTTACCGAGGAACACACTGAAGCTTTCTTT.

Concerning this clone itself: The germline gene is not matched at one end of the junction; a read error may be the cause. The V call is TRBV7-7, the J call TRBJ2-1; D gene uncertain. The CDR3 is 15 amino acids. Per germline, CDR1 SSHAT and CDR2 FNYEAQ (reference sequence). The DNA for the CDR3 is TGTGCTAGCAGCTCGGCCCCACTAAAATACAATGAGCAGTTCTTC. Translation: CASSSAPLKYNEQFF.

The V and J genes are TRBV7-9 and TRBJ2-5; D remains ambiguous. Germline V lookup: CDR1 SEHNR, CDR2 FQNEAQ (reference sequence). The CDR3 loop spans 12 amino acids. V lost 2 bases and J 6 bases, leaving 7 bases between the germline ends. The CDR3 region is CASSLLTKTQYF. The CDR3 DNA sequence: TGTGCCAGCAGCTTATTAACAAAGACCCAGTACTTC.